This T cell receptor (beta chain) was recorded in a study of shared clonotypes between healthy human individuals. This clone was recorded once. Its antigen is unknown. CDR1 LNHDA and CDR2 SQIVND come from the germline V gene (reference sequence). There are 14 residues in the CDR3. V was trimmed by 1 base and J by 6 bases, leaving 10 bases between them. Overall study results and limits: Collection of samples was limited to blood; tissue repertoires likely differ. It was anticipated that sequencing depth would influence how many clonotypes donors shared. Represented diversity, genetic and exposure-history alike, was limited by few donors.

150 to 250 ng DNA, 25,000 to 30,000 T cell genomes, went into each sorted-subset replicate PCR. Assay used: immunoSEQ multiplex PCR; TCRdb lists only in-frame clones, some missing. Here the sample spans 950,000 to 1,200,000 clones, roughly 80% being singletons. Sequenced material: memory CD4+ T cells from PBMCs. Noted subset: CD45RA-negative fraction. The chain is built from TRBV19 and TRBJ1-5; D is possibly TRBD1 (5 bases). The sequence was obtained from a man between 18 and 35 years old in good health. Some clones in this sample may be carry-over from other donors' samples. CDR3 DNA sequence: TGTGCCAGTAGTATAGTGGCAGACAGTCAGCCCCAGCATTTT. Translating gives CASSIVADSQPQHF.